The T cell receptor beta chain described here comes from a study of CD8 T cells in ankylosing spondylitis. Study-level points and caveats: Disease-linked clones reportedly showed significant enrichment in matched ankylosing spondylitis synovial fluid. With a CD8+ phenotype, disease-linked clones were relatively rare in peripheral blood.

Quantitative 5'-RACE was performed with molecular barcodes, and it yielded the TCR beta libraries. From the 5' RACE reads, TCRdb called clonotypes with MiXCR, one entry per CDR3 protein. The sample contains around 180,000 distinct CDR3 sequences, roughly 18% of which appear only once. This clonotype came up a few times. Its antigen is undetermined. The receptor was isolated from a male donor aged 10-35 years with ankylosing spondylitis or in good health (not recorded which). The sequencing input was blood, either unsorted or a sorted T cell fraction (not recorded which).

The CDR3 here is CASSLVTGPQETQYF. Here the CDR3 DNA reads TGTGCCAGCAGCTTAGTAACCGGGCCTCAAGAGACCCAGTACTTC. V usage is TRBV7-2 and J usage is TRBJ2-5; no clear D. The CDR3 runs to 15 residues. CDR1 and CDR2 (germline): SGHTA, FQGNSA. Trimming stripped 1 base from V and 2 bases from J, with 11 bases between. Complete variable domain (other parts from reference TRBV7-2 and TRBJ2-5): GAGVSQSPSNKVTEKGKDVELRCDPISGHTALYWYRQSLGQGLEFLIYFQGNSAPDKSGLPSDRFSAERTGGSVSTLTIQRTQQEDSAVYLCASSLVTGPQETQYFGPGTRLLVL.